This entry lists 13 T cell receptor beta chains sequenced from one sample in a study of blood T cell repertoires in COVID-19 (dated by TCRdb to the early 2020s). Libraries were built with the immunoSEQ multiplex PCR assay. This immuneACCESS table, as held by TCRdb, lists in-frame sequences with V and J called but not all clones. Of the missing ones, under half trace to an unresolved V gene in checked studies; the others have no known cause. The sample table contains a few hundred thousand clones; only one count was recorded for approximately 90% of them. The ten largest clones add up to 0.95% to 1.5% of the sample. Material: PBMCs or T cells enriched from blood (not recorded which). These receptors all stem from a human donor in a cohort exposed to, infected with or recovered from COVID-19 (not recorded which). The donor label of this sample is uncertain.

This rearrangement joins TRBV4-3 to TRBJ1-1, with 7 bases lining up with TRBD1. Trimming cost V 0 bases and J 2 bases; bases outside gene matches: 12. Looked up from germline, CDR1 is LGHNA and CDR2 is YSLEER. This CDR3 has 18 residues. Here the CDR3 DNA reads TGCGCCAGCAGCCAAGAGGGTCCCGCGGACAGGCCAAACACTGAAGCTTTCTTT. Residues: CASSQEGPADRPNTEAFF.

The chain employs TRBV3-1 (or the pseudogene TRBV3-2) and TRBJ1-5, with 9 bases lining up with TRBD1. Germline trimming cut 1 base from V and 4 bases from J; bases unmatched to any gene: 11. The CDR3 is made up of 18 amino acids. Germline loops: CDR1 LGHDT, CDR2 YNNKEL (reference sequence). The DNA of the CDR3 is TGTGCCAGCAGCCAAGGGGGAGGGACAGGGTTAAGAAATCAGCCCCAGCATTTT. Protein: CASSQGGGTGLRNQPQHF.

V and J are TRBV6-5 and TRBJ2-7; D remains unclear. Trimming stripped 2 bases from V and 2 bases from J, with 4 bases between. Germline assignment: CDR1 MNHEY and CDR2 SVGAGI. This CDR3 comprises 12 residues. The CDR3 DNA follows: TGTGCCAGCAGTTACGGCACCTACGAGCAGTACTTC. It codes for CASSYGTYEQYF.

V and J are TRBV29-1 and TRBJ2-1; 8 nucleotides agree with TRBD2. This CDR3 has 16 amino acids. The V gene's germline CDR1 is SQVTM and CDR2 ANQGSEA. Germline trimming cut 8 bases from V and 4 bases from J; bases unmatched to any gene: 16. The CDR3: CSITFSGADRYNEQFF. CDR3 DNA sequence: TGCAGCATCACCTTTAGCGGGGCAGATCGTTACAATGAGCAGTTCTTC.

The gene calls are TRBV5-1 and TRBJ1-4; 8 nucleotides agree with TRBD1. Germline CDR1 is SGHRS and CDR2 is YFSETQ. J lost 5 bases, V lost 4 bases, and 4 bases had no gene match. The CDR3 has 14 residues. CDR3 in DNA: TGCGCCAGCAGCCCGACAGGGGACAATGAAAAACTGTTTTTT. Protein product: CASSPTGDNEKLFF.

The J gene is TRBJ2-2, the V gene TRBV7-3; tentatively, D is TRBD2 (5 bases). Germline V lookup: CDR1 SGHTA, CDR2 FQGTGA. The CDR3 has 16 residues. V dropped 6 bases and J dropped 0 bases, with 14 bases sitting between them. CDR3 nucleotides: TGTGCCAGCAGTCAAAATAGCGCTACGAACACCGGGGAGCTGTTTTTT. Translation gives CASSQNSATNTGELFF.

The V gene is TRBV2, the J gene TRBJ1-2; 11 bases agree with TRBD1. Per the germline V gene, CDR1 is SNHLY and CDR2 is FYNNEI. This CDR3 is built from 15 residues. The ends lost 8 bases at V and 2 bases at J; junction bases unmatched: 7. The chain's CDR3 is CASDPGQGANYGYTF. The CDR3 coding sequence is TGTGCCAGCGACCCAGGACAGGGGGCCAACTATGGCTACACCTTC.

This clone appeared many times. The CDR3 DNA is TGCGCCAGCAGCCCTGGCGGGGGCACAGATACGCAGTATTTT. Amino acids: CASSPGGGTDTQYF. The chain uses TRBV4-1 and TRBJ2-3, with D tentatively TRBD2 (6 bases). This CDR3 has 14 residues. With 4 bases removed from V and 1 base from J, the gap between germline ends came to 9 bases. Germline-derived CDR1 and CDR2 are MGHRA and YSYEKL.

The J gene is TRBJ2-7, the V gene TRBV5-6, with D hard to call. Trimming stripped 0 bases from V and 6 bases from J, with 10 bases between. The CDR3 spans 13 residues. The germline CDR1 and CDR2 sequences are SGHDT and YYEEEE. CDR3 in amino acids: CASSLDAVSEQYF. The CDR3 DNA follows: TGTGCCAGCAGCTTGGATGCGGTTAGCGAGCAGTACTTC.

The chain combines TRBV9 with TRBJ2-1, with TRBD2 identical over 11 bases. V gave up 3 bases and J gave up 0 bases; unmatched junction bases: 17. Germline lookup yields CDR1 SGDLS and CDR2 YYNGEE. The CDR3 sequence is 21 residues long. The CDR3 protein is CASSARQEGLAGGSSYNEQFF. The CDR3 DNA follows: TGTGCCAGCAGCGCCAGACAAGAGGGGCTAGCGGGGGGAAGCTCCTACAATGAGCAGTTCTTC.

The chain uses TRBV11-3 and TRBJ2-1; possibly TRBD2 for D (6 bases). Per the germline V gene, CDR1 is SGHNT and CDR2 is YENEEA. V shed 2 bases and J shed 9 bases, with 17 bases lying between them. The CDR3 spans 15 residues. The CDR3 DNA reads as TGTGCCAGCAGCTTACTGGCTAGCGCCCCAAGTGAGCAGTTCTTC. It is translated as CASSLLASAPSEQFF.

The V call is TRBV24-1, the J call TRBJ2-7; D might be TRBD1 (6 bases). Germline V lookup: CDR1 KGHDR, CDR2 SFDVKD. The CDR3 spans 16 residues. V was cut by 6 bases and J by 1 base, with 18 bases left in between. CDR3 amino acids: CATSLKYRGGSYEQYF. The CDR3 coding sequence is TGTGCCACCAGTTTGAAGTACCGAGGGGGATCCTACGAGCAGTACTTC.

The chain is built from TRBV12-3 or TRBV12-4 and TRBJ2-1; the D gene is possibly TRBD2 (6 bases). CDR3 length: 11 amino acids. CDR3 bases: TGTAGTCGGGGACTCCACAATGAGCAGTTCTTC. Residues: CSRGLHNEQFF.